The sequence of this TCR beta chain was determined in a study of T-cell reconstitution after alpha-beta-depleted transplantation in children. Study-wide points: T-cell counts and diversity were attributed mostly to newly produced T cells one year after transplant. About two months after transplant, alpha-beta T cells reportedly came from several hundred expanded graft clones. At day 60, the high TCRbeta diversity found in some patients originated from recipient T cells and thymic progenitors that had survived.

Worth noting for this clonotype: Its antigen is still unknown.

Preparation of the TCRbeta library involved a method that used unique molecular identifiers. From the PCR reads, TCRdb called clonotypes with MiXCR, one entry per CDR3 protein. The profile shows some 290,000 distinct CDR3 sequences, approximately 20% of them singletons. The CDR3 contains 15 residues. The V gene's germline CDR1 is MNHEY and CDR2 SVGAGI. V dropped 2 bases and J dropped 6 bases, with 13 bases sitting between them. The clonotype originates from a male patient younger than 18 who had a stem cell transplant for acute lymphoblastic leukemia, so the T cells may come from the graft donor. The source material was PBMCs, mostly from graft donor cells, sampled 180 days after TCRalphabeta/CD19-depleted stem cell transplant. The V and J genes are TRBV6-5 and TRBJ2-2; no clear D. Here the CDR3 reads CASSYGAGKAGELFF. CDR3 DNA sequence: TGTGCCAGCAGTTACGGTGCAGGAAAGGCCGGGGAGCTGTTTTTT.